This T cell receptor (beta chain) came from a study of shared clonotypes between healthy human individuals (TCRdb year 2020). About the full investigation: A couple of women and a few men aged 18 to 49 years were included in the cohort. For each donor, CD4 naive and CD4 memory were each run on three plates, CD8 naive on two plates, and CD8 memory on one plate. Blood TCR repertoires of roughly five healthy adults were deeply sequenced to estimate repertoire size and the extent of clonotype sharing between individuals. Different laboratories and diverse techniques were used to prepare libraries and sequence TCR repertoires, to increase sequencing depth and limit assay-specific biases. Each donor's leukapheresis produced roughly between roughly 0.94 and 9.5 billion PBMCs.

V was cut back by 3 bases and J by 0 bases, leaving a gap of 9 bases between them. Looking up the germline V gene (reference sequence) yields CDR1 LNHDA and CDR2 SQIVND. The CDR3 contains 15 residues, cysteine and phenylalanine counted. Only the CDR3 region is kept as DNA, spanning 45 bases read in frame from base 1. What the study reported, not specific to this receptor: Larger estimated clonotype richness was generally found for naive subsets than for memory subsets. Rarefaction of sorted-subset datasets indicated incomplete sequencing despite the large sequencing depth. When several donors were compared, the shared fraction of clonotypes was around 4.6% for naive CD4, roughly 3.4% for naive CD8, more than 2% for memory CD4, and roughly 0.4% for memory CD8. Compared with non-shared clonotypes, clonotypes shared by all four sorted-subset donors had higher generation probabilities. Because the study included a small number of donors, the genetic and exposure-history diversity represented was limited. Pairwise subsampling indicated that sequencing depth was expected to affect the degree of clonotype sharing among donors. Sampling was limited to blood, and TCR repertoires in tissue likely differ from TCR repertoires in blood.

With respect to this clone: Its recognized antigen is unknown. Base quality data are lacking; no much larger clone is found one base away.

Using the deep immunoSEQ assay, multiplex PCR amplified TCR CDR3 regions from genomic DNA. Extracted genomic DNA from each cell subset was spread evenly across all wells of several immunoSEQ 96-well plates, with each plate serving as a replicate. For sorted subsets, about 200 ng genomic DNA, equal to some 28,000 T cell genomes, was loaded into each replicate PCR. Purified libraries were quantified with a Qubit 3.0 fluorometer, sized on a Bioanalyzer 2100, and re-quantified with the KAPA Library Quantification kit. Each immunoSEQ 96-well plate was sequenced on its own single-read 150-cycle Illumina NextSeq 550 flow cell. Processing in the source paper ran as follows. Because the immunoSEQ output included only junctional sequences and no quality scores, the filtering could not be the same as the filtering used for full-length reads. Sequences were annotated with PyIR, a Python wrapper for IgBLAST v1.9, using IMGT germline references to assign V/J genes and CDR3. Reads were removed for weak V/J assignments (E-value above 1e-6), missing CDR3, stop codons, out-of-frame junctions, or ambiguous translated residues. V3J clonotypes were defined as sequences sharing an identical inferred V gene, J gene, and CDR3 amino acid sequence. The percentage overlap between two repertoires was calculated by dividing the number of shared unique clonotypes by the size of the smaller repertoire. Three approaches were used to assess repertoire richness: RTK rarefaction, the Chao1 estimator, and Recon v2.1 estimates of unobserved clonotypes. Generation probabilities for all TCRbeta clonotypes obtained by the gDNA method from a handful of donors were computed using OLGA. TCRdb mirrors the immuneACCESS table, restricted to in-frame sequences. Some clones are absent from its copies; in checked studies, under half trace to an unresolved V gene, and the reason for the others is unknown. V, J and clone size were drawn from that table, and D and trimming were deduced from the DNA. Present in this sample are over 850,000 clones, approximately 80% of which were seen just once. The ten most abundant clones make up around 0.47% of the sample.

The donors were healthy, HIV-negative adults who had no recently reported acute infections or vaccinations. Only Caucasian adults living in Nashville, Tennessee, USA were represented among the donors. CD4+ T cells were enriched through magnetic negative selection, after which naive cells were positively selected on CD45RA and the remaining negative fraction served as the memory subset. Blood was collected by leukapheresis, and PBMCs were isolated by Ficoll-Histopaque density gradient centrifugation and then cryopreserved in liquid nitrogen vapor phase. Analytical flow cytometry was used to check the purity and quantity of each magnetically sorted T cell population. Genomic DNA was isolated from each sorted fraction and quantified by UV absorbance on a Nanodrop 2000c.

The rearrangement joined TRBV19 to TRBJ2-1, with the D gene too uncertain to name. This clonotype was obtained from a man younger than 35 in good health. Some clones in this sample may be carry-over from other donors' samples. The sequenced material came from memory CD4+ T cells from PBMCs. The cell subset or site tag for this specimen amounts to: CD45RA-negative fraction. The CDR3 protein: CASSISSRSYNEQFF. The nucleotides are TGTGCCAGTAGTATCTCCAGCCGCTCCTACAATGAGCAGTTCTTC. The entire variable domain, with the stretches around the CDR3 drawn from the reference TRBV19 and TRBJ2-1 proteins, is DGGITQSPKYLFRKEGQNVTLSCEQNLNHDAMYWYRQDPGQGLRLIYYSQIVNDFQKGDIAEGYSVSREKKESFPLTVTSAQKNPTAFYLCASSISSRSYNEQFFGPGTRLTVL.